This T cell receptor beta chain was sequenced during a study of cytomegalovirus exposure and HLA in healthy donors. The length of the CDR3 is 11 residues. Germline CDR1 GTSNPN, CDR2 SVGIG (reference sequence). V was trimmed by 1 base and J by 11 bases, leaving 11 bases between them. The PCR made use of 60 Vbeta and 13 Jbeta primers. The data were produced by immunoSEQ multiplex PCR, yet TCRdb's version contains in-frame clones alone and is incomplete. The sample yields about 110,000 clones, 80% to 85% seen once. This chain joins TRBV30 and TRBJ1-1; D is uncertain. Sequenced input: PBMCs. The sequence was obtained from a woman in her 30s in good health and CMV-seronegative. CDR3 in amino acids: CAWSAGSRAFF. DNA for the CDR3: TGTGCCTGGAGTGCGGGGTCGCGGGCTTTCTTT.